A selection of T cell receptor beta chains follows, all from one sample in a study of CD4+ T cells in melanoma. Profiling relied on immunoSEQ multiplex PCR, and the TCRdb table lists in-frame clones only, not all of them. The table records about 8,900 clones, over 55% of them present only once. The specimen sequenced was cells from a culture (not recorded whether cultured in vitro). These receptors were collected from a human donor with melanoma. CDR3s include the opening cysteine and the closing phenylalanine or tryptophan. The order of the fields is V gene, clone size, D gene, J gene, CDR3 protein, CDR3 DNA. D genes are given only for firm matches. The listing skips clone size in some rows; elsewhere it reads once, few, many or a size class.

v_call: TRBV7-2; clone_size: .; d_call: TRBD2; j_call: TRBJ2-2; cdr3_aa: CASSGGGGVAGELFF; cdr3_nt: TGTGCCAGCAGCGGCGGGGGGGGCGTAGCCGGGGAGCTGTTTTTT
v_call: TRBV27; clone_size: few; d_call: .; j_call: TRBJ2-6; cdr3_aa: CASSLQPVSGANVLTF; cdr3_nt: TGTGCCAGCAGTCTACAGCCAGTCTCTGGGGCCAACGTCCTGACTTTC
v_call: TRBV30; clone_size: .; d_call: .; j_call: TRBJ1-6; cdr3_aa: CAWSKGLNSPLHF; cdr3_nt: TGTGCCTGGAGTAAGGGTTTGAATTCACCCCTCCACTTT
v_call: TRBV7-8; clone_size: .; d_call: .; j_call: TRBJ1-2; cdr3_aa: CASSLETGNYGYTF; cdr3_nt: TGTGCCAGCAGCTTAGAAACAGGCAACTATGGCTACACCTTC
v_call: TRBV19; clone_size: few; d_call: TRBD1; j_call: TRBJ1-1; cdr3_aa: CASSLRDRVKAFF; cdr3_nt: TGTGCCAGTAGTCTCCGGGACAGGGTTAAAGCTTTCTTT
v_call: TRBV5-1; clone_size: .; d_call: .; j_call: TRBJ2-7; cdr3_aa: CASSLLGGQLNEQYF; cdr3_nt: TGCGCCAGCAGTTTACTTGGGGGCCAATTGAACGAGCAGTACTTC
v_call: TRBV6-7; clone_size: .; d_call: TRBD2; j_call: TRBJ2-3; cdr3_aa: CASSYVLRTSPSTDTQYF; cdr3_nt: TGTGCCAGCAGTTACGTACTCCGGACTAGCCCAAGCACAGATACGCAGTATTTT
v_call: TRBV5-6; clone_size: .; d_call: TRBD1; j_call: TRBJ1-1; cdr3_aa: CASSLYVTGALIFF; cdr3_nt: TGTGCCAGCAGCTTATATGTGACAGGGGCTTTAATCTTCTTT
v_call: TRBV5-1; clone_size: .; d_call: .; j_call: TRBJ1-1; cdr3_aa: CASSFRDDATEAFF; cdr3_nt: TGCGCCAGCAGCTTCCGGGACGACGCCACTGAAGCTTTCTTT
v_call: TRBV19; clone_size: once; d_call: .; j_call: TRBJ2-3; cdr3_aa: CASGEYPRLADTQYF; cdr3_nt: TGTGCCAGTGGCGAATACCCTAGGCTCGCAGATACGCAGTATTTT
v_call: TRBV19; clone_size: .; d_call: .; j_call: TRBJ2-1; cdr3_aa: CASSRNSGIGNEQFF; cdr3_nt: TGTGCCAGTAGTAGAAACTCAGGAATCGGCAATGAGCAGTTCTTC
v_call: TRBV2; clone_size: .; d_call: .; j_call: TRBJ1-1; cdr3_aa: CASGNGRSSTSEAFF; cdr3_nt: TGTGCCAGTGGGAACGGTAGATCGAGTACATCTGAAGCTTTCTTT
v_call: TRBV5-5; clone_size: .; d_call: .; j_call: TRBJ2-3; cdr3_aa: CASSWGPPSSTDTQYF; cdr3_nt: TGTGCCAGCAGCTGGGGGCCACCTTCGAGCACAGATACGCAGTATTTT
v_call: TRBV30; clone_size: few; d_call: .; j_call: TRBJ1-1; cdr3_aa: CAWRHGGGRGMNTEAFF; cdr3_nt: TGTGCCTGGAGGCACGGGGGGGGGCGAGGAATGAACACTGAAGCTTTCTTT
v_call: TRBV9; clone_size: few; d_call: .; j_call: TRBJ1-3; cdr3_aa: CASSVRGSLEATIYF; cdr3_nt: TGTGCCAGCAGCGTACGGGGATCCCTGGAGGCCACCATATATTTT
v_call: TRBV6-5; clone_size: few; d_call: TRBD1; j_call: TRBJ2-2; cdr3_aa: CASSTTGGRTGELFF; cdr3_nt: TGTGCCAGCAGTACCACAGGGGGCCGTACCGGGGAGCTGTTTTTT
v_call: TRBV7-2; clone_size: .; d_call: .; j_call: TRBJ1-5; cdr3_aa: CASSLARHSNQPQHF; cdr3_nt: TGTGCCAGCAGCTTAGCCAGACATAGCAATCAGCCCCAGCATTTT
v_call: TRBV15; clone_size: .; d_call: .; j_call: TRBJ2-7; cdr3_aa: CATSRDMSSEQYF; cdr3_nt: TGTGCCACCAGCAGAGATATGTCAAGCGAGCAGTACTTC
v_call: TRBV20-1; clone_size: few; d_call: .; j_call: TRBJ1-1; cdr3_aa: CSARVVSEAFF; cdr3_nt: TGCAGTGCTAGAGTAGTCAGTGAAGCTTTCTTT
v_call: TRBV7-9; clone_size: .; d_call: .; j_call: TRBJ1-1; cdr3_aa: CASSLGHTLNTEAFF; cdr3_nt: TGTGCCAGCAGCTTAGGACACACGTTGAACACTGAAGCTTTCTTT
v_call: TRBV6-1; clone_size: few; d_call: TRBD2; j_call: TRBJ2-7; cdr3_aa: CASFGTGTNYEQYF; cdr3_nt: TGTGCCAGCTTCGGGACCGGGACTAACTACGAGCAGTACTTC
v_call: TRBV10-1; clone_size: .; d_call: .; j_call: TRBJ1-1; cdr3_aa: CASSESTFSGNTEAFF; cdr3_nt: TGCGCCAGCAGTGAGTCGACCTTTTCGGGGAACACTGAAGCTTTCTTT
v_call: TRBV4-1; clone_size: once; d_call: .; j_call: TRBJ1-2; cdr3_aa: CASSQPGGYGYTF; cdr3_nt: TGCGCCAGCAGCCAGCCCGGGGGATATGGCTACACCTTC
v_call: TRBV30; clone_size: .; d_call: .; j_call: TRBJ1-2; cdr3_aa: CASSIGRGYTF; cdr3_nt: TGTGCCTCCTCGATTGGAAGGGGCTACACCTTC
v_call: TRBV5-1; clone_size: once; d_call: TRBD1; j_call: TRBJ1-1; cdr3_aa: CASGAGTGGTEAFF; cdr3_nt: TGCGCCAGCGGCGCCGGGACAGGGGGCACTGAAGCTTTCTTT
v_call: TRBV5-1; clone_size: few; d_call: TRBD1; j_call: TRBJ1-2; cdr3_aa: CASSRDSQGTGGGGGYTF; cdr3_nt: TGCGCCAGCAGCCGCGATTCCCAGGGGACAGGGGGCGGCGGTGGCTACACCTTC
v_call: TRBV9; clone_size: .; d_call: .; j_call: TRBJ1-1; cdr3_aa: CASSVGVGYTEAFF; cdr3_nt: TGTGCCAGCAGCGTAGGGGTCGGGTACACTGAAGCTTTCTTT
v_call: TRBV30; clone_size: .; d_call: TRBD1; j_call: TRBJ1-2; cdr3_aa: CAWSLNAGTEGYGYTF; cdr3_nt: TGTGCCTGGAGTCTCAACGCCGGGACAGAGGGTTATGGCTACACCTTC
v_call: TRBV5-1; clone_size: .; d_call: TRBD1; j_call: TRBJ1-2; cdr3_aa: CASSWTTGEDGYTF; cdr3_nt: TGCGCCAGCAGCTGGACGACAGGGGAGGATGGCTACACCTTC
v_call: TRBV7-3; clone_size: once; d_call: .; j_call: TRBJ2-3; cdr3_aa: CASSPQTGLGTDTQYF; cdr3_nt: TGTGCCAGCAGCCCTCAGACCGGGTTGGGCACAGATACGCAGTATTTT
v_call: TRBV2; clone_size: .; d_call: TRBD2; j_call: TRBJ2-5; cdr3_aa: CASSGPAGPAGTQYF; cdr3_nt: TGTGCCAGCAGTGGTCCAGCGGGGCCTGCGGGGACCCAGTACTTC
v_call: TRBV30; clone_size: .; d_call: .; j_call: TRBJ1-4; cdr3_aa: CAWSIGPTNEKLFF; cdr3_nt: TGTGCCTGGAGTATTGGCCCAACTAATGAAAAACTGTTTTTT